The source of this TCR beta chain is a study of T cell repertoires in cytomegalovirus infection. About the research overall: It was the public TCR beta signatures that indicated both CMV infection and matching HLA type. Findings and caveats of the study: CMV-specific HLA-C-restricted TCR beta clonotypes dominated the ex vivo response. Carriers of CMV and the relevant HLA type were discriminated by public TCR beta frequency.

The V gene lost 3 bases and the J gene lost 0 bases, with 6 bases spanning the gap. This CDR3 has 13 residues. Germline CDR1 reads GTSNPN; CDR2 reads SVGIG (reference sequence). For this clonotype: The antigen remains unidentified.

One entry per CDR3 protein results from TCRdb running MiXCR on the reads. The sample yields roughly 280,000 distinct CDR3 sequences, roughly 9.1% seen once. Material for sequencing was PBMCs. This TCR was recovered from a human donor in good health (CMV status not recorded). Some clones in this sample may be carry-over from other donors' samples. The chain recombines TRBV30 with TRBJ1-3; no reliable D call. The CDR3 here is CAWRRSSGNTIYF. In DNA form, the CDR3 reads TGTGCCTGGAGACGTAGCTCTGGAAACACCATATATTTT. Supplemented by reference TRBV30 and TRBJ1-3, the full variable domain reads SQTIHQWPATLVQPVGSPLSLECTVEGTSNPNLYWYRQAAGRGLQLLFYSVGIGQISSEVPQNLSASRPQDRQFILSSKKLLLSDSGFYLCAWRRSSGNTIYFGEGSWLTVV.